This TCR beta chain was obtained from a study of cytomegalovirus exposure and HLA in healthy donors. Germline V CDR1 and CDR2: SGDLS, YYNGEE. The CDR3 is 12 residues long. The V gene end was trimmed by 7 bases and the J gene end by 10 bases; junction bases not matched to a gene: 8. 13 Jbeta primers and 60 Vbeta primers were used for the PCR. As processed by the authors: Later, an analysis found 80 million or so unique TCR beta chains, and 9.5 million to 11 million of these were shared. Profiled with immunoSEQ multiplex PCR; TCRdb holds only in-frame clones, not every one. V, J and clone size are taken as reported in that table, and D and trimming were inferred from the DNA itself. The sample yields 130,000 or so clones, just under 75% seen once.

The sample consisted of PBMCs. This chain links TRBV9 with TRBJ1-1; 9 bases agree with TRBD1. The receptor's source is a man between 35 and 55 years old in good health and CMV-seropositive. DNA of the CDR3: TGTGCCAGCGGCGGGGACAGGGCGTCAGCTTTCTTT. This translates into CASGGDRASAFF.